Listed here are 24 T cell receptor beta chains from one sample, sequenced in a study of response to subunit inactivated influenza vaccine. TCRdb reprocessed the RT-PCR reads via MiXCR and lists one record per CDR3 protein. In the table there are a few hundred thousand distinct CDR3 sequences, approximately 11% of which are singletons. The material sequenced was PBMCs from blood, taken about 40 days after vaccination. The receptors were sampled from a middle-aged man who received an inactivated influenza vaccine.

The CDR3 sequence: CASSSDRGPETQYF. The CDR3 DNA sequence: TGTGCCAGCAGTTCCGACCGGGGCCCGGAGACCCAGTACTTC. The gene calls are TRBV27 and TRBJ2-5, with D tentatively TRBD1 or TRBD2 (5 bases each). CDR1 and CDR2 (germline): MNHEY, SMNVEV (reference sequence). This CDR3 comprises 14 residues. Trimming pared 4 bases from V and 5 bases from J, leaving 14 bases between.

The chain employs TRBV24-1 and TRBJ2-3, with TRBD2 matching 7 bases. The CDR3 is made up of 13 amino acids. Germline V CDR1 and CDR2: KGHDR, SFDVKD. V lost 9 bases, J lost 1 base, and 3 bases stayed unmatched. CDR3 nucleotides: TGTGCCACCCAGGGAGGGGGCACAGATACGCAGTATTTT. Its translation: CATQGGGTDTQYF.

This rearrangement joins TRBV5-1 to TRBJ1-2; 8 nucleotides line up with TRBD1. Germline lookup yields CDR1 SGHRS and CDR2 YFSETQ. CDR3 length: 14 residues. V dropped 4 bases and J dropped 6; count of bases not matched to a gene: 8. In DNA form, the CDR3 reads TGCGCCAGCAGCCGGTTCGCAGGGGGCGATGGCTACACCTTC. The encoded protein is CASSRFAGGDGYTF.

This sequence joins TRBV6-1 and TRBJ2-7, with 9 bases fitting TRBD1. Losses at the gene ends were 4 bases for V and 7 bases for J; bases not matched to a gene: 11. Germline assignment: CDR1 MNHNS and CDR2 SASEGT. The CDR3 is 15 residues long. CDR3 coding DNA: TGTGCCAGCAGTGGAAGCCGGGACAGGGCGAGGGAGCAGTACTTC. It translates to CASSGSRDRAREQYF.

This clonotype was detected only a few times. The chain carries TRBV5-1 and TRBJ2-3, with 9 bases matching TRBD1. V dropped 4 bases and J dropped 4; count of bases not matched to a gene: 7. The CDR3 has 15 amino acids. Germline assignment: CDR1 SGHRS and CDR2 YFSETQ. CDR3 protein: CASSVPGQGSDTQYF. The CDR3 region has the DNA TGCGCCAGCAGCGTCCCGGGACAGGGTTCAGATACGCAGTATTTT.

In its sample, this clonotype was seen a few times. The chain has TRBV7-2 and TRBJ2-7, with 11 bases fitting TRBD2. The germline CDR1 and CDR2 sequences are SGHTA and FQGNSA. The CDR3 contains 16 residues. With V trimmed by 6 bases and J by 1 base, 8 bases remained unmatched. CDR3 protein: CASRPNLAGGSYEQYF. CDR3 in DNA: TGTGCCAGCAGACCTAACCTAGCGGGGGGTTCCTACGAGCAGTACTTC.

The rearrangement links TRBV7-9 to TRBJ2-2; perhaps TRBD2 as D (5 bases). CDR3 length: 15 amino acids. V lost 2 bases and J 5 bases, leaving 12 bases between the germline ends. The germline V gene encodes CDR1 SEHNR and CDR2 FQNEAQ (reference sequence). The CDR3 nucleotides read TGTGCCAGCAGCTTACCAGGCACGGGGACCGGGGAGCTGTTTTTT. Its translation is CASSLPGTGTGELFF. Filled out from reference TRBV7-9 and TRBJ2-2, the complete variable domain reads DTGVSQNPRHKITKRGQNVTFRCDPISEHNRLYWYRQTLGQGPEFLTYFQNEAQLEKSRLLSDRFSAERPKGSFSTLEIQRTEQGDSAMYLCASSLPGTGTGELFFGEGSRLTVL.

A few counts support this clonotype. V usage is TRBV20-1 and J usage is TRBJ2-2; D tentatively fits TRBD1 or TRBD2 (5 bases each). V lost 3 bases and J 2 bases, leaving 13 bases between the germline ends. Germline loops: CDR1 DFQATT, CDR2 SNEGSKA (reference sequence). The length of the CDR3 is 15 residues. This CDR3 is CSARWRGVNTGELFF. The DNA of the CDR3 is TGCAGTGCTAGGTGGCGAGGGGTTAACACCGGGGAGCTGTTTTTT.

This clonotype came up a few times. The chain joins TRBV28 to TRBJ2-5, with D possibly being TRBD2 (6 bases). The germline V gene has CDR1 MDHEN and CDR2 SYDVKM. The CDR3 runs 15 residues. V shed 5 bases and J shed 5 bases, with 18 bases lying between them. CDR3 DNA: TGTGCCAGCAGTCAGCGCCTTGAAGGGAGGGAGACCCAGTACTTC. Its translation: CASSQRLEGRETQYF. The whole variable domain, remainder taken from reference TRBV28 and TRBJ2-5, is DVKVTQSSRYLVKRTGEKVFLECVQDMDHENMFWYRQDPGLGLRLIYFSYDVKMKEKGDIPEGYSVSREKKERFSLILESASTNQTSMYLCASSQRLEGRETQYFGPGTRLLVL.

This clonotype has just a few counts. The chain employs TRBV9 and TRBJ2-3; TRBD2 aligns across 8 bases. The CDR3 loop spans 15 amino acids. With V trimmed by 3 bases and J by 6 bases, 9 bases remained unmatched. Looked up from germline, CDR1 is SGDLS and CDR2 is YYNGEE. CDR3 sequence reads: CASSASSGRSDTQYF. CDR3 DNA sequence: TGTGCCAGCAGCGCCTCTAGCGGGCGGTCGGATACGCAGTATTTT.

The genes are TRBV6-1 and TRBJ2-2; 7 bases match TRBD2. The V gene's germline CDR1 is MNHNS and CDR2 SASEGT. This CDR3 spans 15 amino acids. Trimming cost V 2 bases and J 7 bases; bases outside gene matches: 7. CDR3 residues: CASSELAGVNGELFF. CDR3 bases: TGTGCCAGCAGTGAATTGGCGGGGGTCAACGGGGAGCTGTTTTTT.

The chain employs TRBV18 and TRBJ2-7; no definite D call. The CDR3 has 15 amino acids. Germline CDR1 reads KGHSH; CDR2 reads LQKENI. V was pared by 6 bases and J by 2 bases, with 17 bases between. The CDR3 nucleotides read TGTGCCAGCTCTGTCGGATCCGGCCAGGCCTACGAGCAGTACTTC. Residues: CASSVGSGQAYEQYF.

There are a few counts of this clonotype. The chain is built from TRBV28 and TRBJ1-2; D not resolved. This CDR3 spans 15 amino acids. Trimming took 2 bases from V and 4 from J, leaving 14 bases between them. Germline loops: CDR1 MDHEN, CDR2 SYDVKM. This chain's CDR3 is CASSLDTNSVYGYTF. The DNA of the CDR3 is TGTGCCAGCAGTTTAGACACCAATTCGGTCTATGGCTACACCTTC.

This sequence joins TRBV5-1 and TRBJ2-1; a possible D gene is TRBD1 (6 bases). Germline V CDR1 and CDR2: SGHRS, YFSETQ. CDR3 length: 14 residues. V was pared by 1 base and J by 5 bases, with 10 bases between. This CDR3 is CASSLYRENNEQFF. In DNA, the CDR3 is TGCGCCAGCAGCTTGTACAGGGAGAACAATGAGCAGTTCTTC. Drawing the rest from reference TRBV5-1 and TRBJ2-1, the complete variable domain is KAGVTQTPRYLIKTRGQQVTLSCSPISGHRSVSWYQQTPGQGLQFLFEYFSETQRNKGNFPGRFSGRQFSNSRSEMNVSTLELGDSALYLCASSLYRENNEQFFGPGTRLTVL.

This clonotype turned up a few times. CDR3: CATSDSGRVYNEQFF. In DNA form, the CDR3 reads TGTGCCACCAGTGATTCGGGACGGGTCTACAATGAGCAGTTCTTC. This chain uses TRBV24-1 with TRBJ2-1; D may match TRBD1 or TRBD2 (5 bases each). The CDR3 runs to 15 residues. The V end lost 2 bases, the J end lost 3 bases, and 10 bases lay between the germline ends. The V gene's germline CDR1 is KGHDR and CDR2 SFDVKD.

Ten or more counts support this clonotype. This sequence joins TRBV12-3 or TRBV12-4 and TRBJ2-7, with unresolved D. CDR3 size: 14 residues. V was cut by 5 bases and J by 7 bases, with 18 bases left in between. This CDR3 is CASSPRKPYGEQYF. The CDR3 nucleotides read TGTGCCAGCAGTCCGAGAAAGCCCTATGGAGAGCAGTACTTC.

This rearrangement joins TRBV6-5 to TRBJ2-3; D may match TRBD1 or TRBD2 (5 bases each). The V gene's germline CDR1 is MNHEY and CDR2 SVGAGI. This CDR3 region has 15 residues. The V and J ends lost 2 bases and 2 bases respectively, with 11 bases between them. CDR3 sequence (DNA): TGTGCCAGCAGTTACAACGGGGCCCCCACAGATACGCAGTATTTT. Translating gives CASSYNGAPTDTQYF.

The chain has TRBV19 and TRBJ2-7; no firm D call. CDR3 length: 15 residues. Looked up from germline, CDR1 is LNHDA and CDR2 is SQIVND (reference sequence). V was cut by 3 bases and J by 2 bases, with 14 bases left in between. The CDR3 protein is CASSIRASDAYEQYF. As DNA, the CDR3 is TGTGCCAGTAGTATCCGGGCCAGCGATGCCTACGAGCAGTACTTC.

The V gene is TRBV6-1, the J gene TRBJ2-2; 7 bases are shared with TRBD1. The germline V gene encodes CDR1 MNHNS and CDR2 SASEGT. V was pared by 6 bases and J by 0 bases, with 7 bases of the junction left unmatched. The CDR3 covers 16 residues. Here the CDR3 reads CASRGADRSNTGELFF. In DNA form, the CDR3 reads TGTGCCAGCAGGGGGGCGGACAGGTCGAACACCGGGGAGCTGTTTTTT.

This clonotype has a handful of counts. With a much larger clone just one base away, this may be a read error. The chain has TRBV5-1 and TRBJ2-2; D is unresolved. The germline V gene encodes CDR1 SGHRS and CDR2 YFSETQ. This CDR3 comprises 15 residues. V dropped 3 bases and J dropped 3 bases, with 12 bases sitting between them. The CDR3 nucleotides read TGCGCCAGCAGCTGGTGCCAGACACACACCGGGGAGCTGTTTTTT. Translating gives CASSWCQTHTGELFF.

J is TRBJ2-7 and V is TRBV20-1; 9 bases line up with TRBD2. Germline CDR1 DFQATT, CDR2 SNEGSKA (reference sequence). The CDR3 totals 14 residues. V lost 6 bases to trimming and J lost 9 bases; unmatched junction nucleotides: 15. CDR3 DNA: TGCAGTGCCCCCCCAGGGACTAGCCACGCGGTGCAGTACTTC. Protein: CSAPPGTSHAVQYF.

This clonotype was seen a few times. The V and J genes are TRBV4-1 and TRBJ2-1, with D perhaps being TRBD1 or TRBD2 (6 bases each). This CDR3 contains 17 residues. Trimming stripped 2 bases from V and 4 bases from J, with 18 bases between. Germline V CDR1 and CDR2: MGHRA, YSYEKL. Written as DNA, the CDR3 is TGCGCCAGCAGCCAAAGTCGGTTCGGGGGCGGGTACAATGAGCAGTTCTTC. Translating gives CASSQSRFGGGYNEQFF.

Ten or more counts support this clonotype. The chain employs TRBV5-1 and TRBJ2-4; 7 nucleotides align to TRBD1. CDR3 size: 14 residues. Germline V gene data show CDR1 as SGHRS and CDR2 as YFSETQ. Trimming took 4 bases from V and 3 from J; bases not matched to a gene: 4. The CDR3 here is CASSPGQHKNIQYF. CDR3 nucleotides: TGCGCCAGCAGCCCGGGACAGCACAAAAACATTCAGTACTTC.

The chain uses TRBV28 and TRBJ1-2; 8 bases map to TRBD1. V lost 8 bases, J lost 3 bases, and 17 bases stayed unmatched. The CDR3 contains 17 residues. The germline gives CDR1 MDHEN, CDR2 SYDVKM. The CDR3 protein is CASDTPPTGEEDYGYTF. Here the CDR3 DNA reads TGTGCCAGCGATACTCCGCCGACAGGGGAGGAAGACTATGGCTACACCTTC.